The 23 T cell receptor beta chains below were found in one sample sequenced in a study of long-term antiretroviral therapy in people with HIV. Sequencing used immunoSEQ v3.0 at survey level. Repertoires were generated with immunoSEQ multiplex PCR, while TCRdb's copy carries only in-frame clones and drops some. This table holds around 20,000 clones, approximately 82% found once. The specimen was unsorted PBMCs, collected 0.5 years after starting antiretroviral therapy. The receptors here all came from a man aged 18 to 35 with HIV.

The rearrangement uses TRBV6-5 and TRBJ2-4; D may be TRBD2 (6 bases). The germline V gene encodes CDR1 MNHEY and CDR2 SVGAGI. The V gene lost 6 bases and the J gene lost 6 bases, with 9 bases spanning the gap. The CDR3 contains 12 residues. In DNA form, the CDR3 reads TGTGCCAGCAGGGACGGGGGAAACATTCAGTACTTC. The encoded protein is CASRDGGNIQYF.

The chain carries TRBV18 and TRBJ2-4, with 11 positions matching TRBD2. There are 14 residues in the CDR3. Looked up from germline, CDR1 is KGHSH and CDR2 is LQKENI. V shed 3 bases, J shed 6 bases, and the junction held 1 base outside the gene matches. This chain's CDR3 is CASSPGLAGNIQYF. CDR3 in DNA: TGTGCCAGCTCACCTGGACTAGCGGGAAACATTCAGTACTTC.

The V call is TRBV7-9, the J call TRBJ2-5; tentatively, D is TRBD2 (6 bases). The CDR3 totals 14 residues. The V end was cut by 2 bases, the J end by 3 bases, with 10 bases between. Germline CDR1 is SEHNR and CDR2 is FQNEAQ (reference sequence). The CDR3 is CASSLIGGEETQYF. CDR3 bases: TGTGCCAGCAGCTTAATCGGGGGTGAAGAGACCCAGTACTTC.

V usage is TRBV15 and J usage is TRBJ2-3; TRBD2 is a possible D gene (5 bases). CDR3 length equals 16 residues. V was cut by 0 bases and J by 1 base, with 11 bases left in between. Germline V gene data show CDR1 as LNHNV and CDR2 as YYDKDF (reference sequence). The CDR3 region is CATSRDRGSGTDTQYF. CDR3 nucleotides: TGTGCCACCAGCAGAGATCGAGGGAGTGGCACAGATACGCAGTATTTT.

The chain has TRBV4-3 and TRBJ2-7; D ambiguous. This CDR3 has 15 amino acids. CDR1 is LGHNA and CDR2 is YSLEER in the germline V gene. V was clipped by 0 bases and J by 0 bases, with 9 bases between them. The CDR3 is CASSQDGSNSYEQYF. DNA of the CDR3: TGCGCCAGCAGCCAAGATGGCAGCAACTCCTACGAGCAGTACTTC.

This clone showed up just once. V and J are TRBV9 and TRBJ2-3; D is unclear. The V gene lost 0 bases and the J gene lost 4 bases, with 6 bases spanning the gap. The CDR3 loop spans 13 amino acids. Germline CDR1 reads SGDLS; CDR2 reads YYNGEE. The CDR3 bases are TGTGCCAGCAGCGTAGCTCCAGCAGATACGCAGTATTTT. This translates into CASSVAPADTQYF.

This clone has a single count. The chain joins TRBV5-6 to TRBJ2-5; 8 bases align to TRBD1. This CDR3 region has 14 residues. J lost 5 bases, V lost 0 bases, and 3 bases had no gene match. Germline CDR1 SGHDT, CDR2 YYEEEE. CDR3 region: CASSLGRGRETQYF. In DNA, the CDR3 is TGTGCCAGCAGCTTGGGCAGGGGGCGGGAGACCCAGTACTTC.

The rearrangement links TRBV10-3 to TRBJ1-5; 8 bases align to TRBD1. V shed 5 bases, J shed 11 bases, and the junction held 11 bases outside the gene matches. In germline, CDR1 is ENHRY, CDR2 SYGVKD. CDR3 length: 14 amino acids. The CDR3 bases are TGTGCCATCAGTAACACAGGGGGGGGTCTGACCCAGCATTTT. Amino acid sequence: CAISNTGGGLTQHF.

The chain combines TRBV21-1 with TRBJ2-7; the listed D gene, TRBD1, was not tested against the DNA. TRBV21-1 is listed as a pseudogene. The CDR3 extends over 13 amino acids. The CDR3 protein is CASTGQGIYEQYF. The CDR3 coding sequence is TGTGCCAGCACCGGACAGGGGATTTACGAGCAGTACTTC.

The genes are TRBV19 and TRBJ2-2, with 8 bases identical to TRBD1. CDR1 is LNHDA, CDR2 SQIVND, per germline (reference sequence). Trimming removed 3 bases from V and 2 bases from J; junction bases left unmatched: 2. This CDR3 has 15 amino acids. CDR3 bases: TGTGCCAGTAGTATCGGGACAGGAAACACCGGGGAGCTGTTTTTT. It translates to CASSIGTGNTGELFF.

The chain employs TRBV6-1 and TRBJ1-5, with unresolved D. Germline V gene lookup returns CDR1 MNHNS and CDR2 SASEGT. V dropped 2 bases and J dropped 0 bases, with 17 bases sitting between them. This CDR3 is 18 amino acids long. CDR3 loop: CASSESLRQSLSNQPQHF. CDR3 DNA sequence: TGTGCCAGCAGTGAATCCCTTAGACAAAGCCTTAGCAATCAGCCCCAGCATTTT.

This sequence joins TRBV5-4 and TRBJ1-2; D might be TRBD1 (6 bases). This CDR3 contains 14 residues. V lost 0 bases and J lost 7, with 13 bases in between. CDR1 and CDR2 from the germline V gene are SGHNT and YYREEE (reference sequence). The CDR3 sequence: CASSLEGGPVGYTF. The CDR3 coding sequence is TGTGCCAGCAGCTTGGAGGGGGGGCCCGTTGGCTACACCTTC.

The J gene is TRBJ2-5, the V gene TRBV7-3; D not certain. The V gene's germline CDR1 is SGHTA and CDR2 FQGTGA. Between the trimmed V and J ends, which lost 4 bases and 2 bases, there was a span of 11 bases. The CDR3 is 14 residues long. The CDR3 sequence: CASSSSREQETQYF. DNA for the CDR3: TGTGCCAGCAGCTCCTCGCGAGAACAAGAGACCCAGTACTTC.

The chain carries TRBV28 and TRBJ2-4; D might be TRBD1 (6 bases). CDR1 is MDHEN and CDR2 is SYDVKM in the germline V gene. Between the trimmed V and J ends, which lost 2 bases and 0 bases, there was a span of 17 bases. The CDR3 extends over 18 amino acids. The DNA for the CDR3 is TGTGCCAGCAGTTTACTGGGACAACCATTTTTAGCCAAAAACATTCAGTACTTC. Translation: CASSLLGQPFLAKNIQYF.

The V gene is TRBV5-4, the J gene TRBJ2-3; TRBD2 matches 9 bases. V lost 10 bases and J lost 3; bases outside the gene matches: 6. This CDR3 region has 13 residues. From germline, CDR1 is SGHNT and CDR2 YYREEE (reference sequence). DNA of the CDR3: TGTGCCGCGCGGGGGGGGGCGACAGATACGCAGTATTTT. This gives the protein CAARGGATDTQYF.

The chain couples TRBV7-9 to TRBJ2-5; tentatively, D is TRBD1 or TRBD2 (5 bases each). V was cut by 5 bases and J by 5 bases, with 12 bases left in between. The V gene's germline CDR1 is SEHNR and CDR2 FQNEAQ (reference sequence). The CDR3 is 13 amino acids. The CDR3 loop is CASSRGPRETQYF. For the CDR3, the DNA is TGTGCCAGCAGCCGGGGACCCAGGGAGACCCAGTACTTC. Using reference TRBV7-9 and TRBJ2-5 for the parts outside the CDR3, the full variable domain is DTGVSQNPRHKITKRGQNVTFRCDPISEHNRLYWYRQTLGQGPEFLTYFQNEAQLEKSRLLSDRFSAERPKGSFSTLEIQRTEQGDSAMYLCASSRGPRETQYFGPGTRLLVL.

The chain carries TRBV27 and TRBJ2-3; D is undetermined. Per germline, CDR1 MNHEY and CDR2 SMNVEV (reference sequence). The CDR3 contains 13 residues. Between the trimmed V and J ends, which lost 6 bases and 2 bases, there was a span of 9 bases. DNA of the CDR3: TGTGCCAGCAGGGTGCAGGCCACAGATACGCAGTATTTT. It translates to CASRVQATDTQYF.

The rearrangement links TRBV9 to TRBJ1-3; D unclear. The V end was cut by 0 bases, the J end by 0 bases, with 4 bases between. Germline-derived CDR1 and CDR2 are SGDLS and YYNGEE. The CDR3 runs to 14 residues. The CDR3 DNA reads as TGTGCCAGCAGCGTAGAAGACTCTGGAAACACCATATATTTT. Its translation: CASSVEDSGNTIYF. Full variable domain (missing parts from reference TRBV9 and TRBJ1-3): DSGVTQTPKHLITATGQRVTLRCSPRSGDLSVYWYQQSLDQGLQFLIQYYNGEERAKGNILERFSAQQFPDLHSELNLSSLELGDSALYFCASSVEDSGNTIYFGEGSWLTVV.

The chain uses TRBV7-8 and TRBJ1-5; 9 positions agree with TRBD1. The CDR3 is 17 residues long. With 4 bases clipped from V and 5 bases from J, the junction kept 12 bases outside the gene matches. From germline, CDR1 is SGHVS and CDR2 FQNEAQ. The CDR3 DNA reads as TGTGCCAGCAGCTCTTTCCGGGACAGGGTCTCCGATCAGCCCCAGCATTTT. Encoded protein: CASSSFRDRVSDQPQHF.

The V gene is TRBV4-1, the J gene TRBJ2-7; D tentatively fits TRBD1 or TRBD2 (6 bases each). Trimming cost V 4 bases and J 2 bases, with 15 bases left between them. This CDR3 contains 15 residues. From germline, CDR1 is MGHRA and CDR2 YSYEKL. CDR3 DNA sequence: TGCGCCAGCAGCCTCACCCGCGGGACAACCTACGAGCAGTACTTC. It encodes CASSLTRGTTYEQYF.

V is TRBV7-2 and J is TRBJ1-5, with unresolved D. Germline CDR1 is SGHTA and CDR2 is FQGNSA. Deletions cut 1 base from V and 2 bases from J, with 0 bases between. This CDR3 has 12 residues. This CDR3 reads CASSLGNQPQHF. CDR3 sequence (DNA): TGTGCCAGCAGCTTAGGCAATCAGCCCCAGCATTTT.

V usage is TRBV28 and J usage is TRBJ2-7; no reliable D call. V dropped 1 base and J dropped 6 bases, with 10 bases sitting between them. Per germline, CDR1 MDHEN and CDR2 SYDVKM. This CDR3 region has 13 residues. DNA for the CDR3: TGTGCCAGCAGTTTATTAGTAGATCGCGAGCAGTACTTC. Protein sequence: CASSLLVDREQYF.

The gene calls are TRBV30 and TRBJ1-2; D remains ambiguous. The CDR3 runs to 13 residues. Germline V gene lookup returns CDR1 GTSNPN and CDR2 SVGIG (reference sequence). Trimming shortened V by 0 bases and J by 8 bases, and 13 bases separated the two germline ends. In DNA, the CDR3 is TGTGCCTGGAGTGTACGACCCCTCGAGGGCTACACCTTC. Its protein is CAWSVRPLEGYTF.